The 22 T cell receptor beta chains given below trace back to one sample, sequenced in a study of cytomegalovirus exposure and HLA in healthy donors. With 60 Vbeta and 13 Jbeta primers, the PCR was carried out. The assay was immunoSEQ multiplex PCR, and TCRdb's table has in-frame clones only and misses some. The data show some 200,000 clones, 77% seen once. Sequences were obtained from PBMCs. These receptors were taken from a woman aged 55-69 years in good health and CMV-seropositive.

The chain combines TRBV10-3 with TRBJ2-5, with 11 bases matching TRBD1. Unmatched junction bases numbered 4, after V lost 2 bases and J lost 5 bases. This CDR3 comprises 15 residues. CDR1 and CDR2 (germline): ENHRY, SYGVKD. CDR3 residues: CAISERDRGVETQYF. CDR3 in DNA: TGTGCCATCAGTGAGCGGGACAGGGGGGTGGAGACCCAGTACTTC.

The table lists this clone with a count of one. Other nucleotide sequences from this sample produce the same CDR3. The chain is built from TRBV29-1 and TRBJ1-1, with a weak D call TRBD1 (6 bases). This CDR3 is 13 amino acids long. Trimming left V 6 bases short and J 1 base short, with 12 bases between. Germline assignment: CDR1 SQVTM and CDR2 ANQGSEA. This CDR3 is CSVGRGGNTEAFF. The CDR3 DNA reads TGCAGCGTCGGGCGAGGGGGGAACACTGAAGCTTTCTTT.

The chain employs TRBV5-1 and TRBJ2-3; 9 bases align to TRBD2. After removal of 0 bases from V and 5 bases from J, the junction contained 4 bases not matched to a gene. Germline assignment: CDR1 SGHRS and CDR2 YFSETQ. The CDR3 length is 15 residues. In DNA form, the CDR3 reads TGCGCCAGCAGCTTGGGGGTTAGCGGGAGAGATACGCAGTATTTT. This codes for CASSLGVSGRDTQYF.

The J gene is TRBJ1-1, the V gene TRBV6-5; D possibly corresponds to TRBD1 (5 bases). Germline V gives CDR1 MNHEY, CDR2 SVGAGI. Trimming pared 2 bases from V and 4 bases from J, leaving 8 bases between. The CDR3 consists of 13 residues. The CDR3 region has the DNA TGTGCCAGCAGTTACAAGGGGATCACTGAAGCTTTCTTT. Amino acid sequence: CASSYKGITEAFF.

The rearrangement links TRBV10-1 to TRBJ2-3; 11 bases agree with TRBD2. J lost 1 base, V lost 6 bases, and 3 bases had no gene match. This CDR3 comprises 15 residues. Germline CDR1 reads WNHNN; CDR2 reads SYGVQD (reference sequence). CDR3 sequence (DNA): TGCGCCAGCAGGGGGACTAGCGGCCGCACAGATACGCAGTATTTT. Its protein product is CASRGTSGRTDTQYF.

The sample holds one count of this clone. The V gene is TRBV6-5, the J gene TRBJ1-1, with 7 bases matching TRBD1. The CDR3 spans 15 residues. Trimming at V came to 10 bases and at J to 5 bases, leaving 16 bases not matched to a gene. CDR1 and CDR2 (germline): MNHEY, SVGAGI. The CDR3 spells CATTSTGALGTEAFF. The CDR3 bases are TGTGCCACAACGTCCACAGGGGCACTGGGGACTGAAGCTTTCTTT.

This clone was seen a single time. The gene calls are TRBV27 and TRBJ2-1, with D tentatively TRBD1 (5 bases). Germline V lookup: CDR1 MNHEY, CDR2 SMNVEV (reference sequence). The CDR3 sequence is 15 residues long. Trimming took 7 bases from V and 4 from J, leaving 17 bases between them. The CDR3 spells CASTPGRAGYNEQFF. Here the CDR3 DNA reads TGTGCCAGCACCCCGGGTCGCGCAGGGTACAATGAGCAGTTCTTC.

The chain uses TRBV19 and TRBJ2-1; 14 positions agree with TRBD2. Trimming took 5 bases from V and 3 from J; bases not matched to a gene: 6. CDR3 length equals 17 residues. Germline V gene lookup returns CDR1 LNHDA and CDR2 SQIVND (reference sequence). CDR3 sequence (DNA): TGTGCCAGTAGTGTCCGACTAGCGGGGGGGATCTACAATGAGCAGTTCTTC. Translated: CASSVRLAGGIYNEQFF. The variable domain in full, completed from reference TRBV19 and TRBJ2-1, reads DGGITQSPKYLFRKEGQNVTLSCEQNLNHDAMYWYRQDPGQGLRLIYYSQIVNDFQKGDIAEGYSVSREKKESFPLTVTSAQKNPTAFYLCASSVRLAGGIYNEQFFGPGTRLTVL.

This chain joins TRBV29-1 and TRBJ1-6, with TRBD1 identical over 9 bases. V gave up 4 bases and J gave up 5 bases; unmatched junction bases: 0. Germline CDR1 reads SQVTM; CDR2 reads ANQGSEA. The length of the CDR3 is 13 residues. CDR3 nucleotides: TGCAGCGTTGGGACAGGGGATAATTCACCCCTCCACTTT. Its translation is CSVGTGDNSPLHF.

The gene calls are TRBV30 and TRBJ2-5; 8 bases line up with TRBD2. Matching the DNA end better, TRBJ2-7 makes the J call doubtful. Germline CDR1 is GTSNPN and CDR2 is SVGIG (reference sequence). The length of the CDR3 is 13 residues. The DNA of the CDR3 is TGTGCCTGGAGTGTAACTAGCGGCTACGAGCAGTACTTC. Encoded protein: CAWSVTSGYEQYF.

The chain joins TRBV13 to TRBJ1-1; TRBD1 aligns across 7 bases. The CDR3 consists of 15 residues. Germline V gene sequence: CDR1 PRHDT, CDR2 FYEKMQ (reference sequence). Trimming removed 7 bases from V and 1 base from J; junction bases left unmatched: 9. Written as DNA, the CDR3 is TGTGCCAGCACCCTTTCGGGGGACAGGAACACTGAAGCTTTCTTT. Translating it yields CASTLSGDRNTEAFF.

The chain carries TRBV6-5 and TRBJ2-7; D is perhaps TRBD1 (6 bases). Deletions cut 10 bases from V and 0 bases from J, with 10 bases between. The germline V gene encodes CDR1 MNHEY and CDR2 SVGAGI. This CDR3 comprises 12 residues. The CDR3 region is CAIWDTSYEQYF. CDR3 DNA: TGTGCCATATGGGACACCTCCTACGAGCAGTACTTC.

This chain joins TRBV5-1 and TRBJ2-5, with D unresolved. The V and J ends lost 2 bases and 1 base respectively, with 6 bases between them. Germline V gene lookup returns CDR1 SGHRS and CDR2 YFSETQ. This CDR3 is built from 13 residues. The CDR3, as DNA: TGCGCCAGCAGCTTTCAGGCCCAAGAGACCCAGTACTTC. Its protein is CASSFQAQETQYF.

The chain carries TRBV15 and TRBJ1-2; 11 bases align to TRBD1. Germline lookup yields CDR1 LNHNV and CDR2 YYDKDF (reference sequence). The ends lost 5 bases at V and 3 bases at J; junction bases unmatched: 5. The CDR3 contains 15 residues. CDR3 sequence (DNA): TGTGCCACCAGCGGCGGACAGGGGGCGGACTATGGCTACACCTTC. Translated, it gives CATSGGQGADYGYTF. Supplemented by reference TRBV15 and TRBJ1-2, the full variable domain reads DAMVIQNPRYQVTQFGKPVTLSCSQTLNHNVMYWYQQKSSQAPKLLFHYYDKDFNNEADTPDNFQSRRPNTSFCFLDIRSPGLGDTAMYLCATSGGQGADYGYTFGSGTRLTVV.

This clone was found once. The chain is built from TRBV7-8 and TRBJ2-3; no firm D call. Between the trimmed V and J ends, which lost 5 bases and 3 bases, there was a span of 18 bases. The CDR3 sequence is 16 residues long. CDR1 is SGHVS and CDR2 is FQNEAQ in the germline V gene. The CDR3 region is CASSQILRFKTDTQYF. The CDR3 DNA reads TGTGCCAGCAGCCAAATACTGAGGTTTAAGACAGATACGCAGTATTTT. Full variable domain (remainder filled in from reference TRBV7-8 and TRBJ2-3): GAGVSQSPRYKVAKRGQDVALRCDPISGHVSLFWYQQALGQGPEFLTYFQNEAQLDKSGLPSDRFFAERPEGSVSTLKIQRTQQEDSAVYLCASSQILRFKTDTQYFGPGTRLTVL.

The rearrangement links TRBV5-1 to TRBJ1-1; 9 positions agree with TRBD1. The CDR3 consists of 15 residues. The germline CDR1 and CDR2 sequences are SGHRS and YFSETQ. Unmatched junction bases numbered 8, after V lost 5 bases and J lost 3 bases. The CDR3 protein is CASRQGQGEDTEAFF. As DNA, the CDR3 is TGCGCCAGCAGACAGGGACAGGGTGAGGACACTGAAGCTTTCTTT.

The V call is TRBV19, the J call TRBJ2-7; possibly TRBD2 for D (6 bases). The CDR3 runs 14 residues. Looked up from germline, CDR1 is LNHDA and CDR2 is SQIVND (reference sequence). Trimming pared 5 bases from V and 0 bases from J, leaving 11 bases between. For the CDR3, the DNA is TGTGCCAGTAGTGGGGGAGGAGACTCCTACGAGCAGTACTTC. Protein sequence: CASSGGGDSYEQYF. The full variable domain, in which reference TRBV19 and TRBJ2-7 provide the parts outside the CDR3, is DGGITQSPKYLFRKEGQNVTLSCEQNLNHDAMYWYRQDPGQGLRLIYYSQIVNDFQKGDIAEGYSVSREKKESFPLTVTSAQKNPTAFYLCASSGGGDSYEQYFGPGTRLTVT.

The chain links TRBV7-2 to TRBJ1-6, with 9 bases that match TRBD1. Per the germline V gene, CDR1 is SGHTA and CDR2 is FQGNSA. The CDR3 consists of 14 residues. Losses at the gene ends were 5 bases for V and 7 bases for J; bases not matched to a gene: 3. The CDR3 bases are TGTGCCAGCAGCCAACAGGGGGCGAATTCACCCCTCCACTTT. Translation: CASSQQGANSPLHF. Drawing the rest from reference TRBV7-2 and TRBJ1-6, the complete variable domain is GAGVSQSPSNKVTEKGKDVELRCDPISGHTALYWYRQSLGQGLEFLIYFQGNSAPDKSGLPSDRFSAERTGGSVSTLTIQRTQQEDSAVYLCASSQQGANSPLHFGNGTRLTVT.

This clone appeared a few times. The V call is TRBV5-4, the J call TRBJ1-6, with 9 bases fitting TRBD1. This CDR3 has 16 amino acids. Germline V gene data show CDR1 as SGHNT and CDR2 as YYREEE (reference sequence). Germline trimming cut 0 bases from V and 7 bases from J; bases unmatched to any gene: 5. For the CDR3, the DNA is TGTGCCAGCAGCTTGGGGGGACAGGGAGAAAATTCACCCCTCCACTTT. It encodes CASSLGGQGENSPLHF.

V and J are TRBV5-1 and TRBJ1-4, with D possibly being TRBD1 (5 bases). This CDR3 comprises 16 residues. Trimming took 2 bases from V and 0 from J, leaving 11 bases between them. Germline V CDR1 and CDR2: SGHRS, YFSETQ. CDR3 DNA: TGCGCCAGCAGCTTTAGACAGCTTGCAACTAATGAAAAACTGTTTTTT. Translation gives CASSFRQLATNEKLFF.

The sample holds one count of this clone. CDR3 sequence: CASSPKTGNYGYTF. In DNA, the CDR3 is TGTGCCAGCTCACCAAAGACAGGGAACTATGGCTACACCTTC. V gene TRBV18 combines with J gene TRBJ1-2; TRBD1 matches 7 bases. The CDR3 has 14 amino acids. The germline gives CDR1 KGHSH, CDR2 LQKENI. V gave up 2 bases and J gave up 2 bases; unmatched junction bases: 2.

This sequence joins TRBV6-5 and TRBJ1-6; the D gene is possibly TRBD1 (5 bases). CDR3 size: 15 residues. CDR1 and CDR2 (germline): MNHEY, SVGAGI. V lost 3 bases to trimming and J lost 5 bases, with 11 bases between them. The CDR3 sequence: CASSYGQLNNSPLHF. In DNA, the CDR3 is TGTGCCAGCAGTTATGGACAACTAAATAATTCACCCCTCCACTTT.